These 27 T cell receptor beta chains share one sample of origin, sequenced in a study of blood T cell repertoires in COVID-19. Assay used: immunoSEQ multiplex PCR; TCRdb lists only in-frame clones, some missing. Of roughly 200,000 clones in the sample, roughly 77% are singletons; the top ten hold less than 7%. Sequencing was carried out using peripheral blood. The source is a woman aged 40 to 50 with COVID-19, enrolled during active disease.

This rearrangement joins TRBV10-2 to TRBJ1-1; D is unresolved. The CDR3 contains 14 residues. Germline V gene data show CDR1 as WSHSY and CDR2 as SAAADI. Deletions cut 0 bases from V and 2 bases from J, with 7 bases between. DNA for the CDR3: TGCGCCAGCAGTGAGTCGACACCCAACACTGAAGCTTTCTTT. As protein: CASSESTPNTEAFF.

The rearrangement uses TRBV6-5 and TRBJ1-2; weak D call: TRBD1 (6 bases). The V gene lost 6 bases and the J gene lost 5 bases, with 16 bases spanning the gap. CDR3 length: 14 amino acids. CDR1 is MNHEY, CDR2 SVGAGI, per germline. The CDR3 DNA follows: TGTGCCAGCAGAGCCCCTGGGACAAATTATGGCTACACCTTC. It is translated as CASRAPGTNYGYTF.

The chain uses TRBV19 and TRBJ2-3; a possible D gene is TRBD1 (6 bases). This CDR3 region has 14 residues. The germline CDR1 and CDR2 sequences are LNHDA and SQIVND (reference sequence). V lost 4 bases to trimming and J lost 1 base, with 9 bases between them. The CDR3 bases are TGTGCCAGTAGTACACAGGGTGGCACAGATACGCAGTATTTT. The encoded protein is CASSTQGGTDTQYF.

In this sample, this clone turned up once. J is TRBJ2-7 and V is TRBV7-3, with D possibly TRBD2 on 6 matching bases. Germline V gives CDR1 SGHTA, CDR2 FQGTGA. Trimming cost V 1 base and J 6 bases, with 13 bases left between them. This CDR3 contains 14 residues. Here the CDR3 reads CASSLNGGGLEQYF. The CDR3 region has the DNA TGTGCCAGCAGCTTAAACGGGGGAGGTCTCGAGCAGTACTTC.

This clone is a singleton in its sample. The CDR3 spells CASTFLAGGETQYF. The CDR3 DNA follows: TGCGCCAGCACCTTCCTGGCAGGGGGAGAGACCCAGTACTTC. The chain uses TRBV5-1 and TRBJ2-5; 7 bases match TRBD1. The trim removed 6 bases at V and 4 bases at J, leaving 9 bases unmatched. In germline, CDR1 is SGHRS, CDR2 YFSETQ. The CDR3 is 14 residues long. The full variable domain, with the rest looked up from reference TRBV5-1 and TRBJ2-5, is KAGVTQTPRYLIKTRGQQVTLSCSPISGHRSVSWYQQTPGQGLQFLFEYFSETQRNKGNFPGRFSGRQFSNSRSEMNVSTLELGDSALYLCASTFLAGGETQYFGPGTRLLVL.

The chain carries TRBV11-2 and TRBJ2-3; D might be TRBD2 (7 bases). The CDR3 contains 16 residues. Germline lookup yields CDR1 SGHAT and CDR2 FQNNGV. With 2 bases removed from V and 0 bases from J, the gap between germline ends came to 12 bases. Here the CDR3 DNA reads TGTGCCAGCAGCTTACCGGGGGGCGGTAGCACAGATACGCAGTATTTT. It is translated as CASSLPGGGSTDTQYF.

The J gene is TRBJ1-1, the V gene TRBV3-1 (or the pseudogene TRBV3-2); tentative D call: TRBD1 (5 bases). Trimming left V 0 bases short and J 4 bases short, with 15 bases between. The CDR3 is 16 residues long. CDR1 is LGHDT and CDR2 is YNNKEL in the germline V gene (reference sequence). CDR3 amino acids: CASSQDSYRGSTEAFF. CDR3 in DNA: TGTGCCAGCAGCCAAGATAGTTATAGGGGTAGCACTGAAGCTTTCTTT.

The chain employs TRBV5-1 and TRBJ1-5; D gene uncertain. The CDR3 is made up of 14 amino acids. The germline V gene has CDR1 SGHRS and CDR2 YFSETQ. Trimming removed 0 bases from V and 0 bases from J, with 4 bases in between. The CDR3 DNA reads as TGCGCCAGCAGCTTGGGACATAGCAATCAGCCCCAGCATTTT. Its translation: CASSLGHSNQPQHF.

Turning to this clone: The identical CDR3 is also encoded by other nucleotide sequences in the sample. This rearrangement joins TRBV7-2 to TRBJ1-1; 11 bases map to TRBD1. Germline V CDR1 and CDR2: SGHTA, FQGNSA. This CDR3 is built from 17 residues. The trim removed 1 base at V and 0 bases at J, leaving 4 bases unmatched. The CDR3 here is CASSLGGTGGMNTEAFF. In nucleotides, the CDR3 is TGTGCCAGCAGCTTAGGAGGGACAGGGGGGATGAACACTGAAGCTTTCTTT.

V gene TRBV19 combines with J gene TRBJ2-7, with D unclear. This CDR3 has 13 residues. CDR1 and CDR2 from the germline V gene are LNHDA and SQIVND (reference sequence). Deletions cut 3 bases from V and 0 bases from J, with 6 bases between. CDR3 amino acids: CASSMGPSYEQYF. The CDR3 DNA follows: TGTGCCAGTAGTATGGGCCCCTCCTACGAGCAGTACTTC. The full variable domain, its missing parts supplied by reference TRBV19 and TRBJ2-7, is DGGITQSPKYLFRKEGQNVTLSCEQNLNHDAMYWYRQDPGQGLRLIYYSQIVNDFQKGDIAEGYSVSREKKESFPLTVTSAQKNPTAFYLCASSMGPSYEQYFGPGTRLTVT.

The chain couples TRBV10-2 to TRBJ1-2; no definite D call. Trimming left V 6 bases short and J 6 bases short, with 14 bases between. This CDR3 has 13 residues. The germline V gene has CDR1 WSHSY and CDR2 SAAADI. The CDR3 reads CASRETGLDGYTF. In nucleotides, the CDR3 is TGCGCCAGCAGAGAGACGGGTCTCGATGGCTACACCTTC.

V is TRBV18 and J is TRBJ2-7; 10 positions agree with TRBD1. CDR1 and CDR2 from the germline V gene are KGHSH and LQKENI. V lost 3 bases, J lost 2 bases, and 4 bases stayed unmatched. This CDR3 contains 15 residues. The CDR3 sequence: CASSPGTGATYEQYF. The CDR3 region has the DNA TGTGCCAGCTCACCTGGGACAGGGGCTACCTACGAGCAGTACTTC.

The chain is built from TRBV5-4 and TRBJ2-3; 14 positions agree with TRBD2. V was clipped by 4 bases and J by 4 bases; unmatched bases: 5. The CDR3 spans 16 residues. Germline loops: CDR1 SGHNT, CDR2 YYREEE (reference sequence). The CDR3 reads CASSARLAGGADTQYF. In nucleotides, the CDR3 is TGTGCCAGCAGCGCCCGACTAGCGGGAGGGGCAGATACGCAGTATTTT.

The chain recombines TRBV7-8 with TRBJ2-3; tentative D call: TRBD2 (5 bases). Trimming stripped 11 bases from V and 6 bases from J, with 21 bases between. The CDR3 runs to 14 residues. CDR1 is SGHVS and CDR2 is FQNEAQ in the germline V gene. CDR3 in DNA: TGTGCCGGCGCGAGGGCCTCTACCGCGGATACGCAGTATTTT. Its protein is CAGARASTADTQYF.

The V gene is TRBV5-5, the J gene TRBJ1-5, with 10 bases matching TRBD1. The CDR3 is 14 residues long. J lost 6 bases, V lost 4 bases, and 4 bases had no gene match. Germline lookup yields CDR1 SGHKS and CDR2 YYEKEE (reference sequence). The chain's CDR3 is CASSMDRGTQPQHF. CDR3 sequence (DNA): TGTGCCAGCAGCATGGACAGGGGGACTCAGCCCCAGCATTTT.

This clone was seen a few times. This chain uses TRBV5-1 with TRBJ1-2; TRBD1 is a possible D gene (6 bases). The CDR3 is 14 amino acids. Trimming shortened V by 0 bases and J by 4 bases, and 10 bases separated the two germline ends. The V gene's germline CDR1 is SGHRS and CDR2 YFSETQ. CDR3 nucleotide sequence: TGCGCCAGCAGCTTGGACAGGGTTTCCTATGGCTACACCTTC. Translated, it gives CASSLDRVSYGYTF. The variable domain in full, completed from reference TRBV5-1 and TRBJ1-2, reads KAGVTQTPRYLIKTRGQQVTLSCSPISGHRSVSWYQQTPGQGLQFLFEYFSETQRNKGNFPGRFSGRQFSNSRSEMNVSTLELGDSALYLCASSLDRVSYGYTFGSGTRLTVV.

This CDR3 reads CSVGMLAGVGETQYF. CDR3 in DNA: TGCAGCGTTGGAATGCTAGCGGGAGTTGGAGAGACCCAGTACTTC. The rearrangement links TRBV29-1 to TRBJ2-5; TRBD2 matches 10 bases. The V gene end was trimmed by 4 bases and the J gene end by 4 bases; junction bases not matched to a gene: 9. Germline V gene data show CDR1 as SQVTM and CDR2 as ANQGSEA. The CDR3 sequence is 15 residues long.

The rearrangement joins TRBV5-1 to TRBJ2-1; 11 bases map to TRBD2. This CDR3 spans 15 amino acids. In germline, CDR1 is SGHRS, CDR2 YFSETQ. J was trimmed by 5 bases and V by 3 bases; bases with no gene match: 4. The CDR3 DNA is TGCGCCAGCAGCTGGGGACTAGCGGCCAACAATGAGCAGTTCTTC. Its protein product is CASSWGLAANNEQFF.

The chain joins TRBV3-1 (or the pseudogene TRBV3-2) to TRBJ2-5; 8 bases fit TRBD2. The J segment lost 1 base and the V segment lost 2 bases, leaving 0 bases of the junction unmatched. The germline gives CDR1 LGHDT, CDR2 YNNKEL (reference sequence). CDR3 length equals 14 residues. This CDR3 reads CASSQRGGQETQYF. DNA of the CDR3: TGTGCCAGCAGCCAACGGGGGGGCCAAGAGACCCAGTACTTC.

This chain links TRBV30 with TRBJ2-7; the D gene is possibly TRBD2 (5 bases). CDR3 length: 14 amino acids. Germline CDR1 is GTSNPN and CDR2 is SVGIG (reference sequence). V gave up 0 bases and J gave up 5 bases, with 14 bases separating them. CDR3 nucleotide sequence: TGTGCCTGGAGTGTAGACCCCCGGAGGCACGAGCAGTACTTC. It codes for CAWSVDPRRHEQYF.

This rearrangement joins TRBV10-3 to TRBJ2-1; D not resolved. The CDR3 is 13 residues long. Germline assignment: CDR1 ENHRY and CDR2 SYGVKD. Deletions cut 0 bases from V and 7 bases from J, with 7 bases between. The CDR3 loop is CAISESVRNEQFF. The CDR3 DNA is TGTGCCATCAGTGAGTCGGTGAGGAATGAGCAGTTCTTC.

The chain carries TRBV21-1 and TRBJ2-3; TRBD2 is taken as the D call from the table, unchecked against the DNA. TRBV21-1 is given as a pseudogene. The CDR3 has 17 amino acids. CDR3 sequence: CASSPRLSGLSTDTQYF. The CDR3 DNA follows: TGTGCCAGCAGCCCCCGTCTCTCGGGACTCAGCACAGATACGCAGTATTTT.

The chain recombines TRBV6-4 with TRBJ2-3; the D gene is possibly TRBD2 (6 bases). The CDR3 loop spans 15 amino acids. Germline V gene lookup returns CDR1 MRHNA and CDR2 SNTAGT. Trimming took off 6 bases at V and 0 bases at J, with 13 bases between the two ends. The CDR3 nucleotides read TGTGCCAGCAGACGGGACGGGGGTAGCACAGATACGCAGTATTTT. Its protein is CASRRDGGSTDTQYF.

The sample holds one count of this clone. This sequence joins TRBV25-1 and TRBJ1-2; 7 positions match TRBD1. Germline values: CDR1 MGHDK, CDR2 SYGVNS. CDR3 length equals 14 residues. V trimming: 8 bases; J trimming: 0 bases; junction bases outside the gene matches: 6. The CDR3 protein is CASGDSHTNYGYTF. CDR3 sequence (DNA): TGTGCCAGCGGGGACAGCCATACTAACTATGGCTACACCTTC.

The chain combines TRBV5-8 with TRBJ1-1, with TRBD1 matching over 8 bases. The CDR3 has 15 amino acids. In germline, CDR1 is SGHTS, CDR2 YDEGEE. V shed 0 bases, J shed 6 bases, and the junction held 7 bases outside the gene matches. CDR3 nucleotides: TGTGCCAGCAGCTTGGTAGGGCAGGGGGCACCTGAAGCTTTCTTT. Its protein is CASSLVGQGAPEAFF.

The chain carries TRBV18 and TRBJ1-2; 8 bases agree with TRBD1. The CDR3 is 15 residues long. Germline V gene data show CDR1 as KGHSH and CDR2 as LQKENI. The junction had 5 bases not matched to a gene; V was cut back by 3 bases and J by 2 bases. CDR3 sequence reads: CASSPRTGQNYGYTF. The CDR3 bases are TGTGCCAGCTCACCGAGGACAGGGCAGAACTATGGCTACACCTTC.

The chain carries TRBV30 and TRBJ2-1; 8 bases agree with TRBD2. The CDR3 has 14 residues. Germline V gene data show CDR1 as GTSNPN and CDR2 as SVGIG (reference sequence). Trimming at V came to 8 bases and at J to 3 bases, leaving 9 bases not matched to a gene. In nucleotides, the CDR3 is TGTGCCCTACACCGGGGGGGCCTCTACAATGAGCAGTTCTTC. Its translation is CALHRGGLYNEQFF.